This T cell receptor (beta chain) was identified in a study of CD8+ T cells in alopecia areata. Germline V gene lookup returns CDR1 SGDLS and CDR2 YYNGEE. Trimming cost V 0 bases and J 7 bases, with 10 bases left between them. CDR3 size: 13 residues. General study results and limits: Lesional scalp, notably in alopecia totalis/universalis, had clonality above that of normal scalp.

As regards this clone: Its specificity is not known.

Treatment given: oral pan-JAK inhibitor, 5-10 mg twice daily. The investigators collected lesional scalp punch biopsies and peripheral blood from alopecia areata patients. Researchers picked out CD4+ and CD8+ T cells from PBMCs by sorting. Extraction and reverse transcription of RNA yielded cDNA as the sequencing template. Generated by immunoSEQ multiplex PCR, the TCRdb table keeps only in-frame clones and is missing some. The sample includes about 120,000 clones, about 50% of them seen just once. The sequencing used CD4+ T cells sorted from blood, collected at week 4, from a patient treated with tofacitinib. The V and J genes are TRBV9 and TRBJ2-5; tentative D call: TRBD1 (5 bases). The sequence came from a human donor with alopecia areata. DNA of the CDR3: TGTGCCAGCAGCGTAGGACAGTTGGGGACCCAGTACTTC. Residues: CASSVGQLGTQYF.